This TCR beta chain was recorded in a study of PD-L1 blockade in urothelial cancer (dated by TCRdb to 2017 to 2019). Turning to the overall study: Every patient began therapy at some point between 2013 and 2015 and was given atezolizumab 1,200 mg intravenously every 3 weeks. About nine tenths of the roughly 29 patients were males with bladder-origin urothelial cancer, and about 65% of the 29 reported a prior smoking history. An ECOG performance status of 0 or 1 was recorded for the patients, and 0 to 3 prior chemotherapy regimens had been received by the patients. Blood samples were analyzed at two time points: 3 weeks after treatment start (second dose) and 6 weeks after treatment start. Blood samples gave median yields of about 140,000 T cells and more than 80,000 unique TCRs, along with a median clonality of approximately 0.08. The study was an exploratory multi-omic analysis of somatic, immune and clinical correlates of response to PD-L1 blockade with atezolizumab in urothelial cancer. Pretreatment tumor samples, along with matched peripheral blood collected serially before and after atezolizumab treatment, underwent TCR sequencing. Durable clinical benefit meant progression-free survival longer than 6 months, and TCR features were also tested against progression-free and overall survival. In the same patients who had TCR sequencing, pretreatment tumors also underwent whole exome sequencing and RNA sequencing. Durable clinical benefit was achieved by nine patients but not by the remaining 20. Pretreatment blood TCR-seq was available for nearly 30 patients, at least one posttreatment blood collection was obtained for 25 or so patients, and tumor TCR-seq was available for 25 or so patients. The full study reports these points: Improved progression-free and overall survival was found to be associated with pretreatment peripheral blood TCR clonality below the median. Because the sample size was small (n of about 27) and many of the analyses were exploratory, the results are meant to be hypothesis-generating. Greater expansion of tumor-associated TCR clones in peripheral blood 3 weeks after the start of treatment was observed in patients with durable benefit (n of about 20, p = 0.022).

To estimate absolute template abundance from read counts, synthetic TCR analog templates were spiked into each PCR. The immunoSEQ assay was used to amplify TCRbeta CDR3 regions from genomic DNA with bias-controlled V and J gene primers. Rearranged TCRbeta segments were sequenced at approximately 20X coverage. On the study's bioinformatics: Clustering was used to correct sequencing errors, and CDR3s were annotated against IMGT so that V, D and J genes could be assigned. Downstream analyses used only productive TCRbeta rearrangements, leaving out any out-of-frame or stop-codon sequences. Clonality was computed as one minus Shannon entropy normalized by the log of the number of unique productive sequences. Fisher's exact test with Benjamini-Hochberg correction, at a threshold of adjusted p below 0.01, was used to find clones that differed between time points or between blood and tumor. Held by TCRdb, this immuneACCESS table contains in-frame sequences only and omits some clones. Under half of the omission traces to an unresolved V gene where checked; the cause of the rest is unknown. V, J and clone size are taken as reported in that table, and D and trimming were inferred from the DNA itself. Recorded for this sample are more than 35,000 clones; around 80% of them occurred a single time. In total, the top ten clones hold less than 3.5% of the sample.

Notes on this clone: Its antigen has not been determined. It has no much larger one-base neighbor in the sample; base qualities were not kept.

V gives up 3 bases and J gives up 1 base, and the segment between their germline ends measures 10 bases. Taken from the germline V gene, the CDR1 and CDR2 loops are KGHSH and LQKENI. Measured from the cysteine to the phenylalanine, the CDR3 is 14 residues long. The entry retains the CDR3 DNA only, 42 bases that are in frame from base 1. A total of 29 patients with locally advanced or metastatic urothelial carcinoma, treated at Memorial Sloan Kettering on a trial protocol, made up the cohort. Peripheral blood mononuclear cells were collected pretreatment and during treatment, with between 1 and 8 total time points obtained per patient. The Qiagen DNeasy Blood extraction kit was used to purify genomic DNA from total PBMCs and tumor samples. PBMCs were collected pretreatment and during treatment, and were isolated and stored as previously described.

This clonotype was sampled from a man between 65 and 85 years old with urothelial cancer. Sequenced here: PBMCs, sampled around atezolizumab (anti-PD-L1) treatment. The V and J segments used are TRBV18 and TRBJ2-7; matching of 6 bases hints at TRBD1 as the D gene. The sequenced DNA is TGTGCCAGCTCACCCCCAGGGGTTTCCTACGAGCAGTACTTC. Its protein product is CASSPPGVSYEQYF.